What follows are 25 T cell receptor beta chains derived from one specimen sequenced in a study of cytomegalovirus exposure and HLA in healthy donors. Profiling relied on immunoSEQ multiplex PCR, and the TCRdb table lists in-frame clones only, not all of them. The data show roughly 300,000 clones, with about 85% seen just once and approximately 1.1% held by the top ten. Source material: PBMCs. All receptors come from a woman in her 30s in good health and CMV-seropositive.

This clone was detected only a few times. V gene TRBV7-9 combines with J gene TRBJ1-1, with TRBD1 identical over 7 bases. Germline CDR1 reads SEHNR; CDR2 reads FQNEAQ (reference sequence). With 5 bases clipped from V and 11 bases from J, the junction kept 8 bases outside the gene matches. The CDR3 runs to 12 residues. CDR3 in amino acids: CASSLDRARAFF. Here the CDR3 DNA reads TGTGCCAGCAGCCTAGACAGGGCAAGGGCTTTCTTT.

The J gene is TRBJ2-1, the V gene TRBV11-1; D is tentatively TRBD1 or TRBD2 (5 bases each). Germline V gene sequence: CDR1 SGHAT, CDR2 FQDESV (reference sequence). V dropped 6 bases and J dropped 0 bases, with 18 bases sitting between them. This CDR3 is 17 amino acids long. The CDR3 region is CASRTGALAGSYNEQFF. DNA of the CDR3: TGTGCCAGCAGAACCGGGGCCCTAGCAGGCTCCTACAATGAGCAGTTCTTC.

This clone was detected once. This sequence joins TRBV27 and TRBJ2-3, with 8 bases aligning to TRBD1. This CDR3 has 17 amino acids. J was trimmed by 2 bases and V by 7 bases; bases with no gene match: 14. From germline, CDR1 is MNHEY and CDR2 SMNVEV (reference sequence). CDR3 in DNA: TGTGCCAGCAAGGCGATGCGGCAGGGGGCCGTCACAGATACGCAGTATTTT. Translated: CASKAMRQGAVTDTQYF.

The V gene is TRBV9, the J gene TRBJ2-1; D is undetermined. This CDR3 has 15 amino acids. The germline CDR1 and CDR2 sequences are SGDLS and YYNGEE. The V end lost 0 bases, the J end lost 0 bases, and 7 bases lay between the germline ends. The CDR3 DNA sequence: TGTGCCAGCAGCGTAGGGGTTAGCTCCTACAATGAGCAGTTCTTC. It translates to CASSVGVSSYNEQFF.

The gene calls are TRBV19 and TRBJ1-2, with D unclear. The CDR3 covers 11 residues. Germline V gene lookup returns CDR1 LNHDA and CDR2 SQIVND (reference sequence). CDR3 loop: CATRINYGYTF. For the CDR3, the DNA is TGTGCAACAAGGATCAACTATGGCTACACCTTC.

This chain uses TRBV28 with TRBJ1-2, with 7 bases aligning to TRBD1. Per the germline V gene, CDR1 is MDHEN and CDR2 is SYDVKM. CDR3 length: 14 amino acids. V shed 7 bases and J 4 bases; nucleotides not matched to a gene: 9. The CDR3 loop reads CASTETGFGYGYTF. DNA of the CDR3: TGTGCCAGCACCGAGACAGGGTTCGGCTATGGCTACACCTTC.

The chain is built from TRBV19 and TRBJ1-5, with 7 bases fitting TRBD1. The CDR3 length is 16 residues. The germline CDR1 and CDR2 sequences are LNHDA and SQIVND (reference sequence). The junction had 12 bases not matched to a gene; V was cut back by 5 bases and J by 5 bases. CDR3: CASSSERGQLDQPQHF. The CDR3 nucleotides are TGTGCCAGTAGTTCTGAGAGGGGGCAACTGGATCAGCCCCAGCATTTT. The full variable domain, completed using reference TRBV19 and TRBJ1-5, is DGGITQSPKYLFRKEGQNVTLSCEQNLNHDAMYWYRQDPGQGLRLIYYSQIVNDFQKGDIAEGYSVSREKKESFPLTVTSAQKNPTAFYLCASSSERGQLDQPQHFGDGTRLSIL.

The chain employs TRBV9 and TRBJ2-2; a possible D gene is TRBD1 (6 bases). The CDR3 is 12 amino acids. The ends were cut back, 9 bases at V and 1 base at J, with 7 bases in the middle. Germline-derived CDR1 and CDR2 are SGDLS and YYNGEE. Here the CDR3 reads CATRGNTGELFF. In DNA form, the CDR3 reads TGTGCCACCAGGGGGAACACCGGGGAGCTGTTTTTT.

The rearrangement joins TRBV7-2 to TRBJ2-7, with D possibly matching TRBD1 (5 bases). The CDR3 has 13 amino acids. Germline-derived CDR1 and CDR2 are SGHTA and FQGNSA. V lost 9 bases and J lost 0, with 12 bases in between. The CDR3 DNA sequence: TGTGCCAGTCGAAACAGGTTCTCCTACGAGCAGTACTTC. It specifies CASRNRFSYEQYF. The variable domain in full, with the rest retrieved from reference TRBV7-2 and TRBJ2-7, is GAGVSQSPSNKVTEKGKDVELRCDPISGHTALYWYRQSLGQGLEFLIYFQGNSAPDKSGLPSDRFSAERTGGSVSTLTIQRTQQEDSAVYLCASRNRFSYEQYFGPGTRLTVT.

This clone turned up a few times. V usage is TRBV9 and J usage is TRBJ2-3; D is ambiguous. Trimming stripped 0 bases from V and 2 bases from J, with 7 bases between. This CDR3 spans 14 amino acids. Germline V gene data show CDR1 as SGDLS and CDR2 as YYNGEE. CDR3 DNA: TGTGCCAGCAGCGTAGAGCTCCACACAGATACGCAGTATTTT. Translating it yields CASSVELHTDTQYF. The variable domain in full, completed from reference TRBV9 and TRBJ2-3, reads DSGVTQTPKHLITATGQRVTLRCSPRSGDLSVYWYQQSLDQGLQFLIQYYNGEERAKGNILERFSAQQFPDLHSELNLSSLELGDSALYFCASSVELHTDTQYFGPGTRLTVL.

The V call is TRBV7-2, the J call TRBJ2-3; 13 bases match TRBD2. The CDR3 totals 16 residues. J lost 2 bases, V lost 6 bases, and 5 bases had no gene match. Per the germline V gene, CDR1 is SGHTA and CDR2 is FQGNSA. The CDR3 region is CASSGLAGAYTDTQYF. As DNA, the CDR3 is TGTGCCAGCAGTGGACTAGCGGGAGCCTACACAGATACGCAGTATTTT. Variable domain in full (rest from reference TRBV7-2 and TRBJ2-3): GAGVSQSPSNKVTEKGKDVELRCDPISGHTALYWYRQSLGQGLEFLIYFQGNSAPDKSGLPSDRFSAERTGGSVSTLTIQRTQQEDSAVYLCASSGLAGAYTDTQYFGPGTRLTVL.

The rearrangement uses TRBV29-1 and TRBJ2-7; the match to TRBD1 covers 8 bases. This CDR3 has 11 residues. Germline V CDR1 and CDR2: SQVTM, ANQGSEA. J lost 7 bases, V lost 3 bases, and 2 bases had no gene match. The CDR3: CSVDQGAEQYF. The CDR3 region has the DNA TGCAGCGTTGACCAGGGGGCAGAGCAGTACTTC.

CDR3 in amino acids: CASRLVRRDSCFSGNTIYF. The DNA for the CDR3 is TGTGCAAGTCGCTTAGTACGGAGGGACAGCTGCTTCTCTGGAAACACCATATATTTT. The V call is TRBV12-2, the J call TRBJ1-3; the listed D gene, TRBD1, was not tested against the DNA. TRBV12-2 is given as a pseudogene. The CDR3 has 19 residues.

DNA for the CDR3: TGTGCCAGCAGTGAAGCCCCAAACTATGGCTACACCTTC. Residues: CASSEAPNYGYTF. The chain uses TRBV2 and TRBJ1-2; D is uncertain. V shed 0 bases and J shed 2 bases, with 4 bases lying between them. CDR1 SNHLY and CDR2 FYNNEI come from the germline V gene. The CDR3 covers 13 residues.

The CDR3 DNA follows: TGTGCCAGCAGCCAAGGAGGTGGGGGACGGTACGAGCAGTACTTC. Translated, it gives CASSQGGGGRYEQYF. The chain has TRBV4-2 and TRBJ2-7; D possibly uses TRBD1 or TRBD2 (5 bases each). Germline V gives CDR1 LGHNA, CDR2 YNFKEQ. The CDR3 sequence is 15 residues long. Trimming took off 1 base at V and 4 bases at J, with 14 bases between the two ends.

V gene TRBV2 combines with J gene TRBJ1-2; 7 nucleotides align to TRBD1. The junction had 5 bases not matched to a gene; V was cut back by 5 bases and J by 8 bases. Germline assignment: CDR1 SNHLY and CDR2 FYNNEI. There are 12 residues in the CDR3. CDR3 sequence (DNA): TGTGCCAGCAGTTATCAGGGGGAAGGCTACACCTTC. Translated, it gives CASSYQGEGYTF.

CDR3 region: CASSSGLAGGPGELFF. The CDR3 nucleotides read TGCGCCAGCAGTTCTGGACTAGCGGGAGGGCCCGGGGAGCTGTTTTTT. This chain connects TRBV10-1 to TRBJ2-2, with 15 bases fitting TRBD2. Germline V gene lookup returns CDR1 WNHNN and CDR2 SYGVQD (reference sequence). Germline trimming cut 5 bases from V and 6 bases from J; bases unmatched to any gene: 4. This CDR3 has 16 residues.

The rearrangement uses TRBV7-9 and TRBJ1-4; D gene unclear. Trimming removed 1 base at V and 16 bases at J, with 13 bases between. Germline CDR1 reads SEHNR; CDR2 reads FQNEAQ (reference sequence). The CDR3 consists of 12 residues. The CDR3 DNA follows: TGTGCCAGCAGCTTAGATGAAGGGCTCGAGTTTTTT. Translated: CASSLDEGLEFF.

V and J are TRBV29-1 and TRBJ2-1; maybe TRBD1 (6 bases). V lost 2 bases to trimming and J lost 10 bases, with 18 bases between them. The length of the CDR3 is 14 residues. CDR1 is SQVTM, CDR2 ANQGSEA, per germline. CDR3 DNA: TGCAGCGTTGAACCCTCCGACAGGTCGTGGGAGCAGTTCTTC. Protein product: CSVEPSDRSWEQFF.

This clone is a singleton in its sample. The chain carries TRBV15 and TRBJ2-5; 12 bases fit TRBD2. The CDR3 spans 17 residues. Germline V gene sequence: CDR1 LNHNV, CDR2 YYDKDF (reference sequence). The V and J ends lost 0 bases and 0 bases, in that order; junction bases with no gene match: 2. The CDR3 bases are TGTGCCACCAGCAGAGACTGGACTAGCGGGAACCAAGAGACCCAGTACTTC. Protein product: CATSRDWTSGNQETQYF.

The rearrangement joins TRBV18 to TRBJ2-2; D gene ambiguous. Trimming removed 1 base at V and 2 bases at J, with 11 bases between. Germline V gene lookup returns CDR1 KGHSH and CDR2 LQKENI. CDR3 length equals 16 residues. The CDR3: CASSPLPGSNTGELFF. The CDR3 DNA reads TGTGCCAGCTCACCACTCCCCGGGTCCAACACCGGGGAGCTGTTTTTT.

The chain couples TRBV9 to TRBJ2-1, with TRBD2 matching 13 bases. Germline loops: CDR1 SGDLS, CDR2 YYNGEE. V lost 4 bases to trimming and J lost 8 bases; unmatched junction nucleotides: 9. This CDR3 comprises 16 residues. Here the CDR3 DNA reads TGTGCCAGCAGCTCCAGGACTAGCGGGGGCGGTGATGAGCAGTTCTTC. It translates to CASSSRTSGGGDEQFF.

This clone is a singleton in its sample. This chain uses TRBV28 with TRBJ1-2; D not certain. This CDR3 comprises 14 residues. The germline CDR1 and CDR2 sequences are MDHEN and SYDVKM. Trimming removed 3 bases from V and 2 bases from J, with 10 bases in between. The CDR3 sequence: CASSLLLRNYGYTF. Written as DNA, the CDR3 is TGTGCCAGCAGTTTGTTACTGAGGAACTATGGCTACACCTTC.

The chain combines TRBV27 with TRBJ1-1; 8 bases align to TRBD1. The J segment lost 5 bases and the V segment lost 1 base, leaving 6 bases of the junction unmatched. Germline lookup yields CDR1 MNHEY and CDR2 SMNVEV (reference sequence). This CDR3 region has 15 residues. The CDR3, as DNA: TGTGCCAGCAGTTTATTGGGACAGGCAGGGACTGAAGCTTTCTTT. Its translation is CASSLLGQAGTEAFF.

The V call is TRBV7-9, the J call TRBJ1-1, with D hard to call. The germline gives CDR1 SEHNR, CDR2 FQNEAQ (reference sequence). The CDR3 covers 14 residues. Trimming removed 2 bases from V and 1 base from J, with 8 bases in between. The chain's CDR3 is CASSLIMGNTEAFF. Written as DNA, the CDR3 is TGTGCCAGCAGCTTAATTATGGGGAACACTGAAGCTTTCTTT.